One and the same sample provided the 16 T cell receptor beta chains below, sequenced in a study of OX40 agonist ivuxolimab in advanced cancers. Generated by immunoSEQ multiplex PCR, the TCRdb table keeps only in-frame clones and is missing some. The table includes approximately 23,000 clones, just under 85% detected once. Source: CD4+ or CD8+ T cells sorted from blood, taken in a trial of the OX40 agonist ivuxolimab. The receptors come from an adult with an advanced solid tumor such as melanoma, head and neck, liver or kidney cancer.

Here the CDR3 DNA reads TGTGCCAGCAGCGTCTCTTTCCCTACGGCTGGCTACACCTTC. Encoded protein: CASSVSFPTAGYTF. The chain carries TRBV9 and TRBJ1-2; D is unclear. The ends were cut back, 2 bases at V and 7 bases at J, with 15 bases in the middle. Germline loops: CDR1 SGDLS, CDR2 YYNGEE. CDR3 length equals 14 residues.

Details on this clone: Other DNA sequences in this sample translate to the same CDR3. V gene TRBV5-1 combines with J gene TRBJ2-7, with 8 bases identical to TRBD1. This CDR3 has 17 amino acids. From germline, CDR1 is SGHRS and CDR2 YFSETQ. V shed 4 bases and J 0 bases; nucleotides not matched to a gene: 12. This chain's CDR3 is CASSPGDRPKSSYEQYF. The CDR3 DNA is TGCGCCAGCAGCCCAGGGGACAGGCCTAAGAGCTCCTACGAGCAGTACTTC. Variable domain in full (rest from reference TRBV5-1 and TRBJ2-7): KAGVTQTPRYLIKTRGQQVTLSCSPISGHRSVSWYQQTPGQGLQFLFEYFSETQRNKGNFPGRFSGRQFSNSRSEMNVSTLELGDSALYLCASSPGDRPKSSYEQYFGPGTRLTVT.

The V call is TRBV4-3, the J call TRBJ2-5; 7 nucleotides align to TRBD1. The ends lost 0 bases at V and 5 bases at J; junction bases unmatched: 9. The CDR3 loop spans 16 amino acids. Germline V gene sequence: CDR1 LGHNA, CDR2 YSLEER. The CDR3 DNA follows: TGCGCCAGCAGCCAAGATTCGGCAGGGGGACGGGAGACCCAGTACTTC. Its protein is CASSQDSAGGRETQYF.

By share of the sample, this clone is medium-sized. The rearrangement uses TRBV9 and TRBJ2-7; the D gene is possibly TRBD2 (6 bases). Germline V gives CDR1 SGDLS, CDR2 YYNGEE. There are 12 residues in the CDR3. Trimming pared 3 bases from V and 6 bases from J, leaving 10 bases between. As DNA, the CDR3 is TGTGCCAGCAGCGCCGGGGGTGTCGAGCAGTACTTC. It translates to CASSAGGVEQYF.

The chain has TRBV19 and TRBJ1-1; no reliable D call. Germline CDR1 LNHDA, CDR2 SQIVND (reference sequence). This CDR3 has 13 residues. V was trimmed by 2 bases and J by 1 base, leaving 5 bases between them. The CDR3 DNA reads TGTGCCAGTAGTATAAGAAGGAACACTGAAGCTTTCTTT. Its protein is CASSIRRNTEAFF.

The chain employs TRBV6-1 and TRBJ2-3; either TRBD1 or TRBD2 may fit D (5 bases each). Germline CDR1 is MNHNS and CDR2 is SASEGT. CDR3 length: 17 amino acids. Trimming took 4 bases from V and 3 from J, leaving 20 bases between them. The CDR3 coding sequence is TGTGCCAGCAGTGCCTCCCTTGTGGGGGTCTGGACAGATACGCAGTATTTT. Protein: CASSASLVGVWTDTQYF.

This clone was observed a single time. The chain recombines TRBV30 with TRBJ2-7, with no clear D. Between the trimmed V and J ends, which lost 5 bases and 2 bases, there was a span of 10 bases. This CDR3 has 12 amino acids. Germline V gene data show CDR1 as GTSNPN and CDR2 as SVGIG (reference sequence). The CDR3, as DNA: TGTGCCTGGGTACCAATCACCTACGAGCAGTACTTC. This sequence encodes CAWVPITYEQYF.

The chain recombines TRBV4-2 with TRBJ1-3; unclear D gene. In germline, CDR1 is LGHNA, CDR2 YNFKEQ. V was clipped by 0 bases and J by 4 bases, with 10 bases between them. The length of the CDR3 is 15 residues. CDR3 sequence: CASSQDPGSGNTIYF. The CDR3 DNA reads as TGTGCCAGCAGCCAAGATCCGGGGTCCGGAAACACCATATATTTT.

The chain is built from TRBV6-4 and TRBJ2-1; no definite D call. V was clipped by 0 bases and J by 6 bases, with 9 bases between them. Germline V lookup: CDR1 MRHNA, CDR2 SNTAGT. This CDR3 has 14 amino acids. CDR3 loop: CASSDSNRVNEQFF. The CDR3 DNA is TGTGCCAGCAGTGACTCGAATAGGGTCAATGAGCAGTTCTTC.

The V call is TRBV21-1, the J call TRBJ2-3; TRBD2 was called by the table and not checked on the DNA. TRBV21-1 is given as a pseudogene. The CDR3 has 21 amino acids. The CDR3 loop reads CASRTNIILAGGQSSTDTQYF. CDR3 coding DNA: TGTGCCAGCAGGACAAACATAATCTTGGCGGGGGGGCAATCTAGCACAGATACGCAGTATTTT.

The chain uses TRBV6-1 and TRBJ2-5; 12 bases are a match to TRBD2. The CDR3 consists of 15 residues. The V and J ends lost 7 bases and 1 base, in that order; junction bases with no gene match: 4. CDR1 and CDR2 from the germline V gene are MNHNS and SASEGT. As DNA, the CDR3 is TGTGCCAGCACTAGCGGGGGGGGCTTCCAAGAGACCCAGTACTTC. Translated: CASTSGGGFQETQYF.

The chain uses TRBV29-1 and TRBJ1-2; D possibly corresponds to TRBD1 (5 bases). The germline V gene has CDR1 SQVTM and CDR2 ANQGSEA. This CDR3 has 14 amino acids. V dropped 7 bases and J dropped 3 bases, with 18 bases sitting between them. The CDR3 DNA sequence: TGCAGCGCCCTAGAGGGGATCTGGGACTATGGCTACACCTTC. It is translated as CSALEGIWDYGYTF. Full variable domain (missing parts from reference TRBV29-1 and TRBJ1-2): SAVISQKPSRDICQRGTSLTIQCQVDSQVTMMFWYRQQPGQSLTLIATANQGSEATYESGFVIDKFPISRPNLTFSTLTVSNMSPEDSSIYLCSALEGIWDYGYTFGSGTRLTVV.

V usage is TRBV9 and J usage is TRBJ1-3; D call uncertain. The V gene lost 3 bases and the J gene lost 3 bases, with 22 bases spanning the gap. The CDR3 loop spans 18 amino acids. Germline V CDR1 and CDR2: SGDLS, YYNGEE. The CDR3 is CASSDQSQDPRRGNTIYF. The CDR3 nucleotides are TGTGCCAGCAGCGACCAGAGCCAGGACCCTAGGCGTGGAAACACCATATATTTT.

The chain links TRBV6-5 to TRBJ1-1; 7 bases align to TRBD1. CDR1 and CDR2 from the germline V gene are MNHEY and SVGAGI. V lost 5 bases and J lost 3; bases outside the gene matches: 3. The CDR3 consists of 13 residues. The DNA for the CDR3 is TGTGCCAGCAGTGTACAGGGGTACACTGAAGCTTTCTTT. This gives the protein CASSVQGYTEAFF.

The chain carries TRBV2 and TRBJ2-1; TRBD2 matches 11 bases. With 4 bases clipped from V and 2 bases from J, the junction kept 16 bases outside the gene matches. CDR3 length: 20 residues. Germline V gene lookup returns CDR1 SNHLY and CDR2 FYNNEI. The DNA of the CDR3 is TGTGCCAGCAGTGGTGGGAAGGCTAGCGGGGGGCGAGGAGCCTACAATGAGCAGTTCTTC. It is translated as CASSGGKASGGRGAYNEQFF.

CDR3 nucleotides: TGTGCCAGTAGTATAGCGTCCTCTTACGAGCAGTACTTC. Its protein is CASSIASSYEQYF. The chain joins TRBV19 to TRBJ2-7; D call uncertain. CDR3 length equals 13 residues. Germline V gene lookup returns CDR1 LNHDA and CDR2 SQIVND (reference sequence). Trimming cost V 1 base and J 4 bases, with 8 bases left between them.